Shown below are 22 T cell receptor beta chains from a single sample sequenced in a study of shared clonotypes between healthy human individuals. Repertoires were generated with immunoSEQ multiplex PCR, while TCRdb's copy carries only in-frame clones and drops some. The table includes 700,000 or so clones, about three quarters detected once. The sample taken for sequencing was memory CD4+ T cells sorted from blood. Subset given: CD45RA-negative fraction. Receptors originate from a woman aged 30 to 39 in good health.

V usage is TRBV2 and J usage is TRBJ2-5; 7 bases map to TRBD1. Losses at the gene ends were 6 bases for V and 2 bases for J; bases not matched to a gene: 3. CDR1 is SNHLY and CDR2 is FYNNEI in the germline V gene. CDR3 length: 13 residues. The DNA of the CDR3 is TGTGCCAGCAGATCGGGACAGCAAGAGACCCAGTACTTC. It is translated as CASRSGQQETQYF.

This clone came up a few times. DNA for the CDR3: TGTGCCAGCAGCACCCGGAAGGGATATGCCCTCTCGGGCTACACCTTC. Translation gives CASSTRKGYALSGYTF. The chain couples TRBV7-9 to TRBJ1-2; no clear D gene. CDR3 size: 16 residues. Deletions cut 5 bases from V and 8 bases from J, with 24 bases between. Germline V gives CDR1 SEHNR, CDR2 FQNEAQ (reference sequence).

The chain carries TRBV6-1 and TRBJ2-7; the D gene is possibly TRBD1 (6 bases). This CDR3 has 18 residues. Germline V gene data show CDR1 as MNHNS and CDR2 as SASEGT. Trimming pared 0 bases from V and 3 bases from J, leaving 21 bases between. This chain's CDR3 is CASSEAISGVQGNYEQYF. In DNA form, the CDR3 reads TGTGCCAGCAGTGAAGCTATCTCAGGTGTACAGGGAAACTACGAGCAGTACTTC.

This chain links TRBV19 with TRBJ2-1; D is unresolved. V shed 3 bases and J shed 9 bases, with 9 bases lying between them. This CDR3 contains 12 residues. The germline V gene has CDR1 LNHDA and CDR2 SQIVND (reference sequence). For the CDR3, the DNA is TGTGCCAGTAGTATCTCGCAGGCTGAGCAGTTCTTC. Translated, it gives CASSISQAEQFF.

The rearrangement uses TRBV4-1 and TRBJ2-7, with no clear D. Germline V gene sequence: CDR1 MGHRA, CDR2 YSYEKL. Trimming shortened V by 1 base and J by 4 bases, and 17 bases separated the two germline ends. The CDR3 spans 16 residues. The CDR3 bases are TGCGCCAGCAGCCAAGTCGCCATGGTCGGCGGATACGAGCAGTACTTC. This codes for CASSQVAMVGGYEQYF.

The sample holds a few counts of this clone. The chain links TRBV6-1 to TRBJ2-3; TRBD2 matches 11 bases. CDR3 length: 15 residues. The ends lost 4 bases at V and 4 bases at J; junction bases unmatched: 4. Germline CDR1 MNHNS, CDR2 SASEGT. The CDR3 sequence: CASSGLAGRSDTQYF. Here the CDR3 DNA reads TGTGCCAGCAGTGGACTAGCGGGGAGGTCAGATACGCAGTATTTT.

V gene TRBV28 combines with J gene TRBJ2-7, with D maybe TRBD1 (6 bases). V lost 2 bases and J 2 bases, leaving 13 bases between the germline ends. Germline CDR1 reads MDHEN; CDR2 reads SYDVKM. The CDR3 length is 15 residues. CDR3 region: CASSLDGTPTYEQYF. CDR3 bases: TGTGCCAGCAGTTTAGACGGGACACCCACCTACGAGCAGTACTTC.

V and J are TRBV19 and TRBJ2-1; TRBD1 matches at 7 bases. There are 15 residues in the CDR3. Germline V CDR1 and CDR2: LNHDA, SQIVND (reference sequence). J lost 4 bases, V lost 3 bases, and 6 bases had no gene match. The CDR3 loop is CASSMRTGGYNEQFF. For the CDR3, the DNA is TGTGCCAGTAGTATGCGGACAGGCGGTTACAATGAGCAGTTCTTC.

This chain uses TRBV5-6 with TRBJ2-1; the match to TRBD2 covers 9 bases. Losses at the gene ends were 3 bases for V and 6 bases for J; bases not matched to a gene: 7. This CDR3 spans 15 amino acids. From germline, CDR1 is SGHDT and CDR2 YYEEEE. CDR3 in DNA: TGTGCCAGCAGCTGGGCGGGACTAGCCGCCAATGAGCAGTTCTTC. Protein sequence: CASSWAGLAANEQFF.

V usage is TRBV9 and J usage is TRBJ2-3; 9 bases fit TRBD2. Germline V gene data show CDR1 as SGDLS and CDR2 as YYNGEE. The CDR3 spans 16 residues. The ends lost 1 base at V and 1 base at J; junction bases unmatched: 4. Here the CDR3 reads CASSVSPSGGTDTQYF. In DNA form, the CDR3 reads TGTGCCAGCAGCGTATCCCCTAGCGGGGGCACAGATACGCAGTATTTT.

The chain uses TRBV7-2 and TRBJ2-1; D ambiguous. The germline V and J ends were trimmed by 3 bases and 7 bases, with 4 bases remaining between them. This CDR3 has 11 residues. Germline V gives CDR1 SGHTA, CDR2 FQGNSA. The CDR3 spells CASSFLNEQFF. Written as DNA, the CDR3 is TGTGCCAGCAGCTTCCTGAATGAGCAGTTCTTC. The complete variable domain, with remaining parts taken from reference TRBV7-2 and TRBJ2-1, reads GAGVSQSPSNKVTEKGKDVELRCDPISGHTALYWYRQSLGQGLEFLIYFQGNSAPDKSGLPSDRFSAERTGGSVSTLTIQRTQQEDSAVYLCASSFLNEQFFGPGTRLTVL.

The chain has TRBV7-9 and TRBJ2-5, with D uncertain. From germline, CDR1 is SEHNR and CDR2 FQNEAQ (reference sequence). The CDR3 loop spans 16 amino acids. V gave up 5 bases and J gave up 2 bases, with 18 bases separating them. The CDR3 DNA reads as TGTGCCAGCAGCGGACGACACAGAGAAAGACAAGAGACCCAGTACTTC. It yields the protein CASSGRHRERQETQYF.

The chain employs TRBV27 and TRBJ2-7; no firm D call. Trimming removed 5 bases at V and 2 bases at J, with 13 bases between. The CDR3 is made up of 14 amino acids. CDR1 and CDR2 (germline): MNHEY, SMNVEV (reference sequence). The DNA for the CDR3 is TGTGCCAGCAGTCATGACTCGCTAACCTACGAGCAGTACTTC. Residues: CASSHDSLTYEQYF.

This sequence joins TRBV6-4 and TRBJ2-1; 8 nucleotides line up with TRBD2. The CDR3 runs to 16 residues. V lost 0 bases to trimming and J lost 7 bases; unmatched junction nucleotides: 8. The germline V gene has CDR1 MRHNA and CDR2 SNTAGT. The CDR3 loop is CASSDSAGTSSNEQFF. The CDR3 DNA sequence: TGTGCCAGCAGTGACTCCGCCGGGACTAGTAGTAATGAGCAGTTCTTC.

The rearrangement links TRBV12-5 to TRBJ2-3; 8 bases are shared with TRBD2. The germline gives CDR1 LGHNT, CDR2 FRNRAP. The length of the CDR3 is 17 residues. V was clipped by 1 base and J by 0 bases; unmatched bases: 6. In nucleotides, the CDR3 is TGTGCTAGTGGTTTGGGCATAGCGGGAACTAGCACAGATACGCAGTATTTT. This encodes CASGLGIAGTSTDTQYF.

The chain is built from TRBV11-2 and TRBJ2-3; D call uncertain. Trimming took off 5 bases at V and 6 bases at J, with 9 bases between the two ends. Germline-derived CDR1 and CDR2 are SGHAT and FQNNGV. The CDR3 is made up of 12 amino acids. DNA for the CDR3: TGTGCCAGCAGCCAATACACGGATACGCAGTATTTT. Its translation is CASSQYTDTQYF. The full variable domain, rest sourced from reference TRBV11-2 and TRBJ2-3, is EAGVAQSPRYKIIEKRQSVAFWCNPISGHATLYWYQQILGQGPKLLIQFQNNGVVDDSQLPKDRFSAERLKGVDSTLKIQPAKLEDSAVYLCASSQYTDTQYFGPGTRLTVL.

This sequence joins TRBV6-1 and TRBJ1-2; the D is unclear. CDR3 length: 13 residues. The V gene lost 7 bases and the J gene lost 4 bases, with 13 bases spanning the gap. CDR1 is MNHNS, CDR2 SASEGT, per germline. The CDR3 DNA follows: TGTGCCAGCAACCCTAATCAGCTCTATGGCTACACCTTC. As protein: CASNPNQLYGYTF.

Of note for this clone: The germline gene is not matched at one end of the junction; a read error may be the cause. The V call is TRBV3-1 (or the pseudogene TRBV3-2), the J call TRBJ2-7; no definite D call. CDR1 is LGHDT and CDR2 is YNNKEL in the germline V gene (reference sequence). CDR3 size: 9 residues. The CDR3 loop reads CASSQVVEF. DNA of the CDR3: TGTGCCAGCAGCCAAGTGGTCGAGTTC.

In nucleotides, the CDR3 is TGCGCCAGCAGCAGAGCTAGGAGCCGGGGGCAAGAGACCCAGTACTTC. Protein sequence: CASSRARSRGQETQYF. The chain employs TRBV5-1 and TRBJ2-5; maybe TRBD2 (6 bases). The germline gives CDR1 SGHRS, CDR2 YFSETQ. The CDR3 contains 16 residues. V gave up 4 bases and J gave up 2 bases, with 18 bases separating them. Full variable domain (rest looked up from reference TRBV5-1 and TRBJ2-5): KAGVTQTPRYLIKTRGQQVTLSCSPISGHRSVSWYQQTPGQGLQFLFEYFSETQRNKGNFPGRFSGRQFSNSRSEMNVSTLELGDSALYLCASSRARSRGQETQYFGPGTRLLVL.

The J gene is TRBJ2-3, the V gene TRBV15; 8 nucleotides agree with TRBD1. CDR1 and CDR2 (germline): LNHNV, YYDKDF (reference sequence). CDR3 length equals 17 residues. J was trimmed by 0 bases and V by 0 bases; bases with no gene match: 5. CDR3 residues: CATSRDLTGVSTDTQYF. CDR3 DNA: TGTGCCACCAGCAGAGACCTGACAGGGGTTAGCACAGATACGCAGTATTTT.

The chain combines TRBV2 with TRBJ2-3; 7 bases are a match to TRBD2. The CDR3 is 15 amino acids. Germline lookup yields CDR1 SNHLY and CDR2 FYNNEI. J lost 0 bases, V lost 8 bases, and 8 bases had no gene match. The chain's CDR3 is CASSPRGTSTDTQYF. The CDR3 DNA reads TGTGCCAGCTCCCCGCGGGGGACTAGCACAGATACGCAGTATTTT.

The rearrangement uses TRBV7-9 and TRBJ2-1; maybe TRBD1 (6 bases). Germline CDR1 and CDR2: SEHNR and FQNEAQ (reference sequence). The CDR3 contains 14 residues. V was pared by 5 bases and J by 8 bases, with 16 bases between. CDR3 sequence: CASSPGTSRDEQFF. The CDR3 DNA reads TGTGCCAGCAGCCCCGGGACAAGCCGGGATGAGCAGTTCTTC.